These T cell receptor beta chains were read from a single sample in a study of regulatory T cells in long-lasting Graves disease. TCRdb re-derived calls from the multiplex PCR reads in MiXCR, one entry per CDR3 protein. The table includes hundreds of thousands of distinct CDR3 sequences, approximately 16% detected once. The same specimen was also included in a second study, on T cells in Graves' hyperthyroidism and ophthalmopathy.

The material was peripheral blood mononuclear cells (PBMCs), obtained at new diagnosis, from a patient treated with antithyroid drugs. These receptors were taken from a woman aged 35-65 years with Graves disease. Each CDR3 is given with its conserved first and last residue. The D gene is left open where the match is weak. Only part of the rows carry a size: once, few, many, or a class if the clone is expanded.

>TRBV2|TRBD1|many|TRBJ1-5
CASSPDRGLRQPQHF
TGTGCCAGCAGTCCGGACAGGGGGCTTCGGCAGCCCCAGCATTTT
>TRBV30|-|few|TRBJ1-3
CAWSVPGSGNTIYF
TGTGCCTGGAGTGTCCCGGGCTCTGGAAACACCATATATTTT
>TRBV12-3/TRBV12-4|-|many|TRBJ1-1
CASNKGVMNTEAFF
TGTGCCAGCAACAAGGGAGTTATGAACACTGAAGCTTTCTTT
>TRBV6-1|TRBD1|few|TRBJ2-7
CASTTGGVYEQYF
TGTGCCAGCACCACAGGGGGCGTCTACGAGCAGTACTTC
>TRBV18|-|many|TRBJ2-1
CASSTFRGANEQFF
TGTGCCAGCTCAACTTTTCGGGGGGCAAATGAGCAGTTCTTC
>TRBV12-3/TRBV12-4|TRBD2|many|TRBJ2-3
CASSSSGGGTDTQYF
TGTGCCAGCAGCTCTAGCGGGGGGGGCACAGATACGCAGTATTTT
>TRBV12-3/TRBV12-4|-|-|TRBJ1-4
CASGAAGRSNEKLFF
TGTGCCAGCGGGGCTGCAGGGAGATCTAATGAAAAACTGTTTTTT
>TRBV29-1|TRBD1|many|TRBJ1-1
CSALTGEGTEAFF
TGCAGCGCTCTGACAGGGGAGGGCACTGAAGCTTTCTTT
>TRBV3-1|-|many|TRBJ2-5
CASSQDWQGRETQYF
TGTGCCAGCAGCCAAGATTGGCAGGGACGAGAGACCCAGTACTTC
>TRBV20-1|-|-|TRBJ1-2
CSARSEGGNYGYTF
TGCAGTGCTAGATCGGAGGGCGGTAACTATGGCTACACCTTC
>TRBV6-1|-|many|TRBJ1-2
CASSSIGYTF
TGTGCCAGCAGCTCGATTGGCTACACCTTC
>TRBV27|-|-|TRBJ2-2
CASSPLKGSRTGELFF
TGTGCCAGCAGCCCCCTGAAGGGGAGTCGGACCGGGGAGCTGTTTTTT
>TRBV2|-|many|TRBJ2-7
CASTTGYEQYF
TGTGCCAGCACGACCGGCTACGAGCAGTACTTC
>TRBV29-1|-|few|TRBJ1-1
CSVGGQRTEAFF
TGCAGCGTTGGTGGGCAGCGCACTGAAGCTTTCTTT
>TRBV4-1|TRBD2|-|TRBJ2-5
CASSQETSAQETQYF
TGCGCCAGCAGCCAAGAAACTAGCGCACAAGAGACCCAGTACTTC
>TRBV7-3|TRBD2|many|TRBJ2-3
CASSRTSGGFTDTQYF
TGTGCCAGCAGCCGAACTAGCGGGGGGTTCACAGATACGCAGTATTTT
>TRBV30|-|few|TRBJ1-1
CAWSVWGSRNTEAFF
TGTGCCTGGAGTGTTTGGGGCTCCCGGAACACTGAAGCTTTCTTT
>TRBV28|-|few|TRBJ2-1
CASSYAGFDEQFF
TGTGCCAGCAGTTATGCGGGGTTCGATGAGCAGTTCTTC
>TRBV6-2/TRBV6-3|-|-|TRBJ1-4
CASSSGGATNEKLFF
TGTGCCAGCAGTTCCGGAGGGGCAACTAATGAAAAACTGTTTTTT
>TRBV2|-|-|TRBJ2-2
CASSETPTGELFF
TGTGCCAGCAGTGAAACGCCCACCGGGGAGCTGTTTTTT
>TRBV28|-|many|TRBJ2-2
CASCPPTANTGELFF
TGTGCCAGCTGTCCCCCCACGGCGAACACCGGGGAGCTGTTTTTT
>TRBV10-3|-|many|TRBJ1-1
CAISESAITEAFF
TGTGCCATCAGTGAGTCAGCGATCACTGAAGCTTTCTTT
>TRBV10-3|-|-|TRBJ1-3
CAISGGQYSSGNTIYF
TGTGCCATCAGTGGGGGTCAATACAGCTCTGGAAACACCATATATTTT
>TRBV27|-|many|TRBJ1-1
CASSFSSRRVTEAFF
TGTGCCAGCAGTTTTTCCTCCAGACGGGTTACTGAAGCTTTCTTT
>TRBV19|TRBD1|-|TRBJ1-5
CASSFGTGTGNQPQHF
TGTGCCAGTAGTTTTGGGACCGGGACAGGGAATCAGCCCCAGCATTTT